A single sample is the source of the 17 T cell receptor beta chains below, sequenced in a study of T cells expressing NK-cell markers. TCRdb reprocessed the 5' RACE reads and reports one entry per CDR3 protein, with no DNA. The sample table sets out about 260,000 distinct CDR3 sequences. The sample comprised blood T cells: a sorted CD56 or NKG2C T cell subset, CD4+ or CD8+ T cells, or bulk PBMC T cells (not recorded which). These receptors came from a man in his late teens or twenties in good health.

This chain connects TRBV30 to TRBJ1-2; TCRdb picks TRBD1, but there is no DNA to check that call. The CDR3 is made up of 14 amino acids. Germline CDR1 GTSNPN, CDR2 SVGIG (reference sequence). The CDR3 sequence is CAWSHSQGGFGYTF.

The chain uses TRBV11-3 and TRBJ2-2; TCRdb designates TRBD1, a call that cannot be tested without DNA. CDR3 size: 15 residues. Per germline, CDR1 SGHNT and CDR2 YENEEA. CDR3 in amino acids: CASTRDGGNTGELFF.

The J gene is TRBJ2-1, the V gene TRBV7-9; the TRBD2 assignment by TCRdb is unverifiable without DNA. Germline loops: CDR1 SEHNR, CDR2 FQNEAQ (reference sequence). The CDR3 loop spans 16 amino acids. CDR3 protein: CASSSGTSGRAGEQFF.

The V and J genes are TRBV5-1 and TRBJ2-2. The CDR3 has 14 residues. The V gene's germline CDR1 is SGHRS and CDR2 YFSETQ. CDR3 sequence: CASSLFAGSGELFF. Variable domain in full (rest from reference TRBV5-1 and TRBJ2-2): KAGVTQTPRYLIKTRGQQVTLSCSPISGHRSVSWYQQTPGQGLQFLFEYFSETQRNKGNFPGRFSGRQFSNSRSEMNVSTLELGDSALYLCASSLFAGSGELFFGEGSRLTVL.

The chain couples TRBV20-1 to TRBJ2-7; TCRdb calls TRBD2, which cannot be checked without DNA. This CDR3 is built from 14 residues. The germline V gene has CDR1 DFQATT and CDR2 SNEGSKA (reference sequence). CDR3 protein: CSASLLAGAYEQYF.

CDR3: CASSLEALNTEAFF. The J gene is TRBJ1-1, the V gene TRBV12-3 or TRBV12-4. There are 14 residues in the CDR3.

The chain links TRBV20-1 to TRBJ1-4; checking the TCRdb D call of TRBD1 is not possible without DNA. This CDR3 has 14 amino acids. Germline assignment: CDR1 DFQATT and CDR2 SNEGSKA (reference sequence). CDR3: CSAPLTGGDEKLFF.

The chain has TRBV14 and TRBJ2-3; TCRdb returns TRBD2, unconfirmable since there is no DNA. Germline V lookup: CDR1 SGHDN, CDR2 FVKESK. The CDR3 has 16 residues. The CDR3 protein is CASSQTSGRFSDTQYF.

The chain employs TRBV5-1 and TRBJ2-2; TCRdb calls TRBD2, which cannot be checked without DNA. Germline assignment: CDR1 SGHRS and CDR2 YFSETQ. The CDR3 length is 18 residues. CDR3: CASSLDGSGSSATGELFF.

The chain uses TRBV6-5 and TRBJ2-2; TCRdb picks TRBD1, but there is no DNA to check that call. The CDR3 totals 15 residues. Germline CDR1 MNHEY, CDR2 SVGAGI. This CDR3 is CASSYSPGSTGELFF.

The chain carries TRBV2 and TRBJ1-3; lacking DNA, the TRBD1 call made by TCRdb goes unchecked. Germline lookup yields CDR1 SNHLY and CDR2 FYNNEI. The CDR3 consists of 13 residues. The CDR3 is CASTGEAGNTIYF.

The chain employs TRBV12-3 or TRBV12-4 and TRBJ1-5; TCRdb calls TRBD1, which cannot be checked without DNA. The CDR3 sequence is 16 residues long. The CDR3 loop is CASSLEVTESNQPQHF.

The V and J genes are TRBV12-3 or TRBV12-4 and TRBJ1-5; TCRdb reports TRBD1, a call that lacks DNA to check it against. The CDR3 loop spans 17 amino acids. This chain's CDR3 is CASSLGGGEPSNQPQHF.

The chain employs TRBV29-1 and TRBJ2-1; as DNA is missing, the TRBD2 call by TCRdb cannot be tested. The CDR3 covers 14 residues. The V gene's germline CDR1 is SQVTM and CDR2 ANQGSEA. The CDR3: CSAPSGPTYNEQFF.

The CDR3: CASSVVGSSSYNEQFF. The V gene is TRBV9, the J gene TRBJ2-1. The CDR3 has 16 residues. CDR1 is SGDLS, CDR2 YYNGEE, per germline.

The chain employs TRBV11-2 and TRBJ2-1. The germline gives CDR1 SGHAT, CDR2 FQNNGV. The CDR3 loop spans 18 amino acids. The CDR3 is CASSLDSLVVNRRGEQFF.

The V call is TRBV20-1, the J call TRBJ2-7; TCRdb calls TRBD2, which cannot be checked without DNA. There are 17 residues in the CDR3. Germline V CDR1 and CDR2: DFQATT, SNEGSKA (reference sequence). CDR3 loop: CSARKRLAGVYGYEQYF.